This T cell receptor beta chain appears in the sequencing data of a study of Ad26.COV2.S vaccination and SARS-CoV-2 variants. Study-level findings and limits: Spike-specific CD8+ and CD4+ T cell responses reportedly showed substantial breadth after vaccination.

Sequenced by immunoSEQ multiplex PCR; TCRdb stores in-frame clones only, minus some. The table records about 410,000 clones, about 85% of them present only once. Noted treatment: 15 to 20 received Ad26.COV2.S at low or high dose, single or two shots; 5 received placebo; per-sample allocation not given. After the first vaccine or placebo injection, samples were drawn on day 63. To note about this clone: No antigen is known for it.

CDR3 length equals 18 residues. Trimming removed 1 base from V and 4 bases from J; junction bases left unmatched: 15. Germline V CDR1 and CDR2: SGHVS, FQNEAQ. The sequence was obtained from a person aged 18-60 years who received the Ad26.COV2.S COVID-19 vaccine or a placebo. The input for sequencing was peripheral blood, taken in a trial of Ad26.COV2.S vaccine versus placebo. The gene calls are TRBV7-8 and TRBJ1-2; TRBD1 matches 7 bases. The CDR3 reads CASSLDGIRGQTPYGYTF. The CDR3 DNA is TGTGCCAGCAGCTTAGACGGGATAAGGGGACAGACACCCTATGGCTACACCTTC.